Shown below are 11 T cell receptor beta chains from a single sample sequenced in a study of shared clonotypes between healthy human individuals. Sequencing was performed with immunoSEQ multiplex PCR; in TCRdb, only in-frame clones are kept and a portion is missing. This table holds 2 million to 3 million clones, approximately 94% found once. The specimen sequenced was naive CD4+ T cells sorted from blood. This sample's subset: CD45RA+ positively selected. These receptors came from a man aged 18 to 30 in good health.

V gene TRBV30 combines with J gene TRBJ1-5, with D possibly TRBD1 on 5 matching bases. This CDR3 has 15 residues. Per the germline V gene, CDR1 is GTSNPN and CDR2 is SVGIG (reference sequence). Between the trimmed V and J ends, which lost 2 bases and 0 bases, there was a span of 11 bases. CDR3 amino acids: CAWSYPGPSNQPQHF. CDR3 bases: TGTGCCTGGAGTTACCCAGGGCCTAGCAATCAGCCCCAGCATTTT.

The chain employs TRBV27 and TRBJ1-5; a possible D gene is TRBD1 (5 bases). Germline values: CDR1 MNHEY, CDR2 SMNVEV (reference sequence). The CDR3 length is 13 residues. Trimming took 8 bases from V and 8 from J, leaving 16 bases between them. CDR3 loop: CASGTGPWKPQHF. The CDR3 nucleotides read TGTGCCAGCGGGACCGGACCCTGGAAGCCCCAGCATTTT.

This rearrangement joins TRBV6-6 to TRBJ1-3; D is unresolved. The CDR3 length is 15 residues. Germline-derived CDR1 and CDR2 are MNHNY and SVGAGI (reference sequence). The V end was cut by 5 bases, the J end by 1 base, with 12 bases between. DNA for the CDR3: TGTGCCAGCAGTCCCCAACAGTATTCTGGAAACACCATATATTTT. Its translation is CASSPQQYSGNTIYF.

The chain links TRBV6-1 to TRBJ2-7; 7 bases align to TRBD1. Germline assignment: CDR1 MNHNS and CDR2 SASEGT. V dropped 7 bases and J dropped 6; count of bases not matched to a gene: 9. The CDR3 is made up of 13 amino acids. The CDR3 DNA sequence: TGTGCCAGCACCCGGGACAGCTTCGGCGAGCAGTACTTC. This encodes CASTRDSFGEQYF.

This clone was recorded once. CDR3 loop: CASSPSWGGNTGELFF. CDR3 coding DNA: TGTGCCAGCAGCCCCTCCTGGGGCGGGAACACCGGGGAGCTGTTTTTT. V gene TRBV5-4 combines with J gene TRBJ2-2; a weak D match, TRBD1 (5 bases). Trimming stripped 4 bases from V and 1 base from J, with 14 bases between. The germline V gene has CDR1 SGHNT and CDR2 YYREEE (reference sequence). The CDR3 runs to 16 residues.

Regarding this clone: This same CDR3 is encoded by further DNA sequences in the sample. The chain has TRBV20-1 and TRBJ1-2; no firm D call. The CDR3 extends over 8 amino acids. Germline V lookup: CDR1 DFQATT, CDR2 SNEGSKA (reference sequence). The CDR3 loop is CRGGGYTF. CDR3 nucleotides: TGCAGGGGCGGGGGCTACACCTTC.

The chain is built from TRBV27 and TRBJ1-1; D call uncertain. V lost 0 bases to trimming and J lost 5 bases, with 19 bases between them. The CDR3 loop spans 17 amino acids. CDR1 and CDR2 (germline): MNHEY, SMNVEV (reference sequence). The CDR3 sequence: CASSLSGLRWAATEAFF. CDR3 DNA: TGTGCCAGCAGTTTATCGGGATTACGATGGGCAGCTACTGAAGCTTTCTTT.

The chain carries TRBV7-2 and TRBJ2-3; maybe TRBD1 (5 bases). This CDR3 contains 18 residues. The V end lost 4 bases, the J end lost 0 bases, and 20 bases lay between the germline ends. CDR1 and CDR2 (germline): SGHTA, FQGNSA. The CDR3, as DNA: TGTGCCAGCAGCTCCCGATTTGGGGCTAGAGTGAGCACAGATACGCAGTATTTT. It encodes CASSSRFGARVSTDTQYF.

This chain joins TRBV10-3 and TRBJ2-7; D ambiguous. Germline V gene data show CDR1 as ENHRY and CDR2 as SYGVKD. The CDR3 length is 12 residues. Trimming left V 3 bases short and J 7 bases short, with 10 bases between. The CDR3 is CAISESKREQYF. CDR3 in DNA: TGTGCCATCAGTGAATCTAAACGGGAGCAGTACTTC.

This chain joins TRBV5-6 and TRBJ2-1; D ambiguous. V was trimmed by 1 base and J by 4 bases, leaving 9 bases between them. Germline loops: CDR1 SGHDT, CDR2 YYEEEE. The CDR3 covers 14 residues. The CDR3 bases are TGTGCCAGCAGCTTGAGGGCTCGATACAATGAGCAGTTCTTC. Encoded protein: CASSLRARYNEQFF.

The chain joins TRBV19 to TRBJ1-1, with 11 bases that match TRBD1. This CDR3 contains 16 residues. Germline trimming cut 3 bases from V and 7 bases from J; bases unmatched to any gene: 10. Germline CDR1 LNHDA, CDR2 SQIVND (reference sequence). The CDR3 loop reads CASSMMWDRGSGEAFF. CDR3 in DNA: TGTGCCAGTAGTATGATGTGGGACAGGGGGTCAGGTGAAGCTTTCTTT.